The rows below give T cell receptor beta chains drawn from one sample of a study of T cell responses to AZD1222 COVID-19 vaccine. TCRdb keeps only in-frame clones here, not all; method: immunoSEQ multiplex PCR. This sample has 150,000 to 200,000 clones, with 80% to 90% found just once. Material: peripheral blood, obtained on day 0 of AZD1222 vaccination. The receptors were sampled from an adult in good health. Each CDR3 is given with its conserved first and last residue. A D gene is named only where the DNA matches it firmly. Clone size appears in some rows only: once, few, many, or a class for an expanded clone.

J gene,clone size,D gene,V gene,CDR3 DNA,CDR3 protein
TRBJ1-6,NA,NA,TRBV6-5,TGTGCCAGCACGGGGAGCTCCTATAATTCACCCCTCCACTTT,CASTGSSYNSPLHF
TRBJ1-2,NA,TRBD1,TRBV2,TGTGCCAGCAGTGTAACAGGGGAGTTCGGCTATGGCTACACCTTC,CASSVTGEFGYGYTF
TRBJ2-2,NA,NA,TRBV11-3,TGTGCCAGCAGCTGGCGAGGCGCCGGGGAGCTGTTTTTT,CASSWRGAGELFF
TRBJ1-1,once,NA,TRBV19,TGTGCCAGTAGTATACGGACTAGAGCTGAAGCTTTCTTT,CASSIRTRAEAFF
TRBJ2-2,NA,NA,TRBV19,TGTGCCACTCTCAAAATCGACGCGGGCACCGGGGAGCTGTTTTTT,CATLKIDAGTGELFF
TRBJ2-1,NA,TRBD2,TRBV7-6,TGTGCCAGCAGCTTACGACTAGCGGGGGGGCCGAATGAGCAGTTCTTC,CASSLRLAGGPNEQFF
TRBJ2-3,once,TRBD2,TRBV7-9,TGTGCCACTACGATAGCGGGGGGCTCGAGCACAGATACGCAGTATTTT,CATTIAGGSSTDTQYF
TRBJ2-2,NA,TRBD1,TRBV24-1,TGTGCCACCAGTGATTTTGGGGGCCAGGGGGCAACCGGGGAGCTGTTTTTT,CATSDFGGQGATGELFF
TRBJ2-7,NA,NA,TRBV4-3,TGCGCCAGCAGCCAAGATAGCGGAACCTACGAGCAGTACTTC,CASSQDSGTYEQYF
TRBJ2-1,NA,NA,TRBV28,TGTGCCAGCAGTTTGGCCGACACCCTCCCCTACAATGAGCAGTTCTTC,CASSLADTLPYNEQFF
TRBJ1-5,once,TRBD1,TRBV10-2,TGCGCCACTCGGACAGGGGGAAATCAGCCCCAGCATTTT,CATRTGGNQPQHF
TRBJ2-3,NA,TRBD2,TRBV9,TGTGCCAGCAGCGTAGGAGAGTTTGGGACTACAGCGGATACGCAGTATTTT,CASSVGEFGTTADTQYF
TRBJ1-1,NA,TRBD1,TRBV2,TGTGCCAGCAGTGAAGCCATCTATCCGGGACAGGGGAACACTGAAGCTTTCTTT,CASSEAIYPGQGNTEAFF
TRBJ2-4,NA,TRBD1,TRBV4-3,TGCGCCAGCAGCCAAGATGTCGACAGGGGATTGGACATTCAGTACTTC,CASSQDVDRGLDIQYF
TRBJ2-1,NA,NA,TRBV19,TGTGCCAGTAGTATACTAGTCTTCAATGAGCAGTTCTTC,CASSILVFNEQFF
TRBJ1-4,NA,NA,TRBV7-9,TGTGCCAGCAGCTTTCGGGCAGGAGTCTATGAAAAACTGTTTTTT,CASSFRAGVYEKLFF
TRBJ2-3,NA,TRBD2,TRBV9,TGTGCCAGCAGCGTAGTAGCAAGCGGGGTGAGCACAGATACGCAGTATTTT,CASSVVASGVSTDTQYF
TRBJ1-2,NA,NA,TRBV30,TGTGCCTGGAGTGTAGGCGGGACCCACGGCTACACCTTC,CAWSVGGTHGYTF
TRBJ1-1,NA,NA,TRBV3-1/TRBV3-2,TGTGCCAGCAGCCAAGGCGCAGGTTTCAGGGAAGCTTTCTTT,CASSQGAGFREAFF
TRBJ2-3,NA,NA,TRBV7-3,TGTGCCAGCAGCCTCCGACTGAACACAGATACGCAGTATTTT,CASSLRLNTDTQYF
TRBJ2-7,NA,NA,TRBV21-1,TGTGCCAGCAGCAAAAAAGGCAGGGTTTACGAGCAGTACTTC,CASSKKGRVYEQYF
TRBJ1-2,NA,TRBD1,TRBV7-9,TGTGCCAGCAGCTCCATCTCAGACAGGGGGGAAAATGGCTACACCTTC,CASSSISDRGENGYTF
TRBJ1-4,NA,TRBD1,TRBV11-3,TGTGCCAGCAGCGAGGGGGACAGGACTTTT,CASSEGDRTF